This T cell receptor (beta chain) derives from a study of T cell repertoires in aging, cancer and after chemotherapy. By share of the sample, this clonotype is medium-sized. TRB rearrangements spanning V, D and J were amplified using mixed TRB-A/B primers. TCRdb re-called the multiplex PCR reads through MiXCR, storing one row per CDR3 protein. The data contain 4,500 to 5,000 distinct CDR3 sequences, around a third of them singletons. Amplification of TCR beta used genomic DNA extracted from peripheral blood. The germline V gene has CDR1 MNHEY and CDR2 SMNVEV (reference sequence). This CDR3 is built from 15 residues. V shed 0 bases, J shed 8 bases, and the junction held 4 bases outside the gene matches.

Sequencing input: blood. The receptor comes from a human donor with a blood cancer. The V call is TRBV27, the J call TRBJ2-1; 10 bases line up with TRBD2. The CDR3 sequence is CASSLSSGGTYEQFF. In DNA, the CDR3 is TGTGCCAGCAGTTTATCTAGCGGGGGGACGTATGAGCAGTTCTTC.